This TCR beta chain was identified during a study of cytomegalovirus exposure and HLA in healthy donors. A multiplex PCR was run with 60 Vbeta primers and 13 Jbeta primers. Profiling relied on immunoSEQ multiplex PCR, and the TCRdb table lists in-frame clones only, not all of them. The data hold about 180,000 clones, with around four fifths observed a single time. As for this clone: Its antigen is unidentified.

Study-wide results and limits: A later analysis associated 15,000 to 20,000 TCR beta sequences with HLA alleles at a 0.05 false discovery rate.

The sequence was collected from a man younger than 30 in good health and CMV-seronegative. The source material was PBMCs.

CDR3 sequence reads: CASSGGDFRATF. In nucleotides, the CDR3 is TGTGCCAGCAGCGGGGGGGACTTTCGGGCCACCTTC. The chain employs TRBV5-6 and TRBJ1-2, with D possibly TRBD1 on 5 matching bases. Germline assignment: CDR1 SGHDT and CDR2 YYEEEE. This CDR3 is built from 12 residues. Trimming left V 4 bases short and J 13 bases short, with 17 bases between. Variable domain in full (rest from reference TRBV5-6 and TRBJ1-2): DAGVTQSPTHLIKTRGQQVTLRCSPKSGHDTVSWYQQALGQGPQFIFQYYEEEERQRGNFPDRFSGHQFPNYSSELNVNALLLGDSALYLCASSGGDFRATFGSGTRLTVV.